This T cell receptor beta chain was observed in a study of cytomegalovirus exposure and HLA in healthy donors. Germline V gives CDR1 SQVTM, CDR2 ANQGSEA. This CDR3 spans 16 amino acids. Trimming pared 1 base from V and 0 bases from J, leaving 14 bases between. The PCR had 60 Vbeta and 13 Jbeta primers. Per the authors' pipeline: In a later analysis, of around 80 million unique beta chains, roughly 9.9 million appeared in at least two donors. Sequencing was performed with immunoSEQ multiplex PCR; in TCRdb, only in-frame clones are kept and a portion is missing. V and J calls and clone size are those listed in that table; D and trimming were worked out from the DNA. This table holds 150,000 to 200,000 clones, 80% to 85% found once.

J is TRBJ2-3 and V is TRBV29-1; tentative D call: TRBD2 (5 bases). This TCR was sampled from a woman between 18 and 29 years old in good health and CMV-seronegative. The sample taken for sequencing was PBMCs. As DNA, the CDR3 is TGCAGCGTTGAAGGGGGTGAAGCGGTTAGCACAGATACGCAGTATTTT. Translating it yields CSVEGGEAVSTDTQYF.